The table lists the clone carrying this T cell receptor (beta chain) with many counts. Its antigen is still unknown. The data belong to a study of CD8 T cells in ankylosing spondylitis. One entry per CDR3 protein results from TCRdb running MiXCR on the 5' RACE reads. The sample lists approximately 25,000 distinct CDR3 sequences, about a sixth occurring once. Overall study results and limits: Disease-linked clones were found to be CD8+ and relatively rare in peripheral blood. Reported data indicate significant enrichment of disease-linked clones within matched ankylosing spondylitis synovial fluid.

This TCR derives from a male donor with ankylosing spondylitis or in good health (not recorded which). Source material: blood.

The CDR3 is CASSREDGNYNSPLHF. The CDR3 nucleotides read TGTGCCAGCAGCCGTGAGGACGGCAACTATAATTCACCCCTCCACTTT. The J gene is TRBJ1-6, the V gene TRBV9; D remains ambiguous. V dropped 4 bases and J dropped 3 bases, with 14 bases sitting between them. Per the germline V gene, CDR1 is SGDLS and CDR2 is YYNGEE. The length of the CDR3 is 16 residues.